This T cell receptor (beta chain) comes out of a study of T cell responses to AZD1222 COVID-19 vaccine. Study-wide points: The donors showed a predominance of white British ancestry and of females, with possible underestimation of clonal diversity. Spike-specific TCR breadth and depth were elevated following two AZD1222 doses.

Generated by immunoSEQ multiplex PCR, the TCRdb table keeps only in-frame clones and is missing some. This table has around 160,000 clones, under 95% appearing once. The ends were cut back, 0 bases at V and 0 bases at J, with 18 bases in the middle. CDR1 is LGHNA, CDR2 YNFKEQ, per germline. CDR3 length: 19 residues. Worth noting for this clone: Its antigen is not identified.

The genes are TRBV4-2 and TRBJ2-1; the D gene is possibly TRBD2 (6 bases). The sequence was collected from an adult in good health. Source: peripheral blood, taken on day 0 of MenACWY control vaccination. CDR3 bases: TGTGCCAGCAGCCAAGATTCGGCCGGGGGTACCAGCTCCTACAATGAGCAGTTCTTC. Its protein product is CASSQDSAGGTSSYNEQFF.